These 5 T cell receptor beta chains were all obtained from the same sample, sequenced in a study of blood T cell repertoires in COVID-19 (TCRdb year 2020). The method behind the library was the immunoSEQ multiplex PCR assay. In TCRdb, the immuneACCESS table is reduced to in-frame sequences with V and J assigned. These tables do not hold every clone; where another copy was compared, an unresolved V gene accounts for under half, and the others remain unexplained. The sample profile shows about 140,000 clones; over 65% of them were found once. Roughly 15% of the sample is held by the ten biggest clonotypes. Input material: peripheral blood. The receptors derive from a man aged 50 to 60 with acute or convalescent COVID-19.

This clone has more than one count but fewer than ten. The chain couples TRBV5-1 to TRBJ2-1; D possibly corresponds to TRBD2 (5 bases). The CDR3 sequence is 17 residues long. The V and J ends lost 0 bases and 2 bases respectively, with 15 bases between them. CDR1 SGHRS and CDR2 YFSETQ come from the germline V gene. Written as DNA, the CDR3 is TGCGCCAGCAGCTTGGCCTCGACGGGGAGAACCTACAATGAGCAGTTCTTC. Protein sequence: CASSLASTGRTYNEQFF. Full variable domain (missing parts from reference TRBV5-1 and TRBJ2-1): KAGVTQTPRYLIKTRGQQVTLSCSPISGHRSVSWYQQTPGQGLQFLFEYFSETQRNKGNFPGRFSGRQFSNSRSEMNVSTLELGDSALYLCASSLASTGRTYNEQFFGPGTRLTVL.

The chain uses TRBV6-1 and TRBJ2-2; 8 nucleotides line up with TRBD2. Germline lookup yields CDR1 MNHNS and CDR2 SASEGT. This CDR3 contains 18 residues. V gave up 1 base and J gave up 1 base; unmatched junction bases: 8. CDR3 loop: CASSEVGAGAMNTGELFF. The CDR3 region has the DNA TGTGCCAGCAGTGAAGTGGGAGCGGGGGCGATGAACACCGGGGAGCTGTTTTTT.

The rearrangement joins TRBV15 to TRBJ1-4; unclear D gene. The V end lost 0 bases, the J end lost 4 bases, and 15 bases lay between the germline ends. Germline assignment: CDR1 LNHNV and CDR2 YYDKDF (reference sequence). The CDR3 is 17 amino acids. The CDR3 reads CATSRDSTVTSNEKLFF. The CDR3 DNA is TGTGCCACCAGCAGAGATTCCACAGTAACGAGTAATGAAAAACTGTTTTTT.

The rearrangement links TRBV27 to TRBJ1-2; possible D gene TRBD1, 5 bases. Trimming cost V 6 bases and J 8 bases, with 13 bases left between them. The CDR3 runs to 12 residues. Looked up from germline, CDR1 is MNHEY and CDR2 is SMNVEV (reference sequence). The CDR3 loop is CASRPQGSGYTF. The DNA for the CDR3 is TGTGCCAGCAGGCCCCAGGGTTCGGGCTACACCTTC.

V usage is TRBV9 and J usage is TRBJ2-3, with 8 bases that match TRBD2. V lost 4 bases and J lost 5; bases outside the gene matches: 9. CDR1 SGDLS and CDR2 YYNGEE come from the germline V gene. The CDR3 is 15 amino acids. The CDR3 loop reads CASSRGRPTRDTQYF. Here the CDR3 DNA reads TGTGCCAGCAGCCGCGGGAGGCCCACTCGAGATACGCAGTATTTT.